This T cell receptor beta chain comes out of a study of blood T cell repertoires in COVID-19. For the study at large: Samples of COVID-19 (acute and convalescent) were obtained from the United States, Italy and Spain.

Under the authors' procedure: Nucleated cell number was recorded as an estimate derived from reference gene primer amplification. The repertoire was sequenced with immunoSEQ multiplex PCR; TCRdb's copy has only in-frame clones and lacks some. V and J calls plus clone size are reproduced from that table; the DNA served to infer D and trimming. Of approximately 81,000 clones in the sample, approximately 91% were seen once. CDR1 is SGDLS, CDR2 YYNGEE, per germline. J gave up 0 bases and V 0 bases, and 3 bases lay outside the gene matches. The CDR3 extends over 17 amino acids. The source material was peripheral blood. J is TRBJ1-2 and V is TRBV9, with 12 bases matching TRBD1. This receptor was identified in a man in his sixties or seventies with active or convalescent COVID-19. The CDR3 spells CASSVAGQGASNYGYTF. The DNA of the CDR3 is TGTGCCAGCAGCGTAGCGGGACAGGGGGCCTCTAACTATGGCTACACCTTC.